The 4 T cell receptor beta chains below all came from one sample that was sequenced in a study of CD8+ T cells in alopecia areata. Following RNA extraction, reverse transcription yielded cDNA that acted as the sequencing template. The protocol was immunoSEQ multiplex PCR, while the TCRdb copy is restricted to in-frame clones and leaves out a portion. The table lists 150,000 or so clones, 45% to 50% of them singletons. The source material was CD8+ T cells sorted from blood, sampled at week 0. The receptors here all came from a human donor with alopecia areata.

This clone has a handful of counts. Other DNA sequences of this sample code for an identical CDR3. The chain combines TRBV29-1 with TRBJ2-7; maybe TRBD2 (5 bases). CDR3 size: 13 residues. Trimming removed 1 base at V and 1 base at J, with 8 bases between. Germline assignment: CDR1 SQVTM and CDR2 ANQGSEA. The CDR3 here is CSVEGAESYEQYF. For the CDR3, the DNA is TGCAGCGTTGAAGGAGCGGAGTCCTACGAGCAGTACTTC.

This rearrangement joins TRBV9 to TRBJ2-2; 7 bases map to TRBD1. The germline V gene encodes CDR1 SGDLS and CDR2 YYNGEE. V lost 0 bases to trimming and J lost 9 bases; unmatched junction nucleotides: 2. This CDR3 comprises 13 residues. CDR3 sequence reads: CASSVGQGRELFF. The CDR3 DNA reads as TGTGCCAGCAGCGTAGGACAGGGCAGGGAGCTGTTTTTT.

Relative to its sample, this clone is medium-sized. The same CDR3 arises from other DNA sequences in this sample as well. The rearrangement links TRBV5-1 to TRBJ2-7, with a possible D match to TRBD2 (6 bases). The CDR3 loop spans 13 amino acids. In germline, CDR1 is SGHRS, CDR2 YFSETQ. The V gene lost 0 bases and the J gene lost 4 bases, with 8 bases spanning the gap. CDR3 sequence reads: CASSLAAGYEQYF. As DNA, the CDR3 is TGCGCCAGCAGCTTGGCTGCGGGGTACGAGCAGTACTTC. The variable domain in full, completed from reference TRBV5-1 and TRBJ2-7, reads KAGVTQTPRYLIKTRGQQVTLSCSPISGHRSVSWYQQTPGQGLQFLFEYFSETQRNKGNFPGRFSGRQFSNSRSEMNVSTLELGDSALYLCASSLAAGYEQYFGPGTRLTVT.

The sample holds a few counts of this clone. The V call is TRBV14, the J call TRBJ2-7, with D uncertain. Between the trimmed V and J ends, which lost 2 bases and 0 bases, there was a span of 8 bases. Germline V CDR1 and CDR2: SGHDN, FVKESK. The CDR3 is 14 residues long. CDR3 sequence (DNA): TGTGCCAGCAGCCAAAGTCAGCGCTCCTACGAGCAGTACTTC. This gives the protein CASSQSQRSYEQYF.